The present T cell receptor (beta chain) was sequenced within a study of T cell changes during pregnancy in multiple sclerosis. The protocol was immunoSEQ multiplex PCR, while the TCRdb copy is restricted to in-frame clones and leaves out a portion. The sample carries roughly 39,000 clones, approximately 90% recorded once. Germline CDR1 and CDR2: ENHRY and SYGVKD. This CDR3 contains 14 residues. V lost 8 bases, J lost 2 bases, and 6 bases stayed unmatched. The sample in question was CD4+ T cells from peripheral blood mononuclear cells, obtained before pregnancy. This sequence originates from a female donor with multiple sclerosis, enrolled in a pregnancy study. The chain couples TRBV10-3 to TRBJ2-3; 8 bases line up with TRBD1. The DNA of the CDR3 is TGTGCCATCGCAGACAGGGGCCCCACAGATACGCAGTATTTT. It codes for CAIADRGPTDTQYF.